This is a list of T cell receptor beta chains from one sample in a study of follicular helper T cells after annual influenza vaccination. TCRdb's copy holds only in-frame clones and misses some; the assay was immunoSEQ multiplex PCR. In the table there are thousands of clones, 83% of which are singletons. Sequencing used CXCR5+ CD38- circulating T follicular helper cells from blood, obtained 7 days after influenza vaccination. The receptors come from an adult who received the influenza vaccine. The CDR3 runs from the conserved cysteine through the conserved F or W. A D gene is named only where the DNA matches it firmly. Size is omitted from some rows. Given values are once, few, many or a class for expanded clones.

>TRBV4-3|16|TRBJ2-5|TRBD2|NA
CASSQGLAGGQETQYF
TGCGCCAGCAGCCAAGGACTAGCGGGGGGCCAAGAGACCCAGTACTTC
>TRBV7-2|12|TRBJ2-3|NA|NA
CASSQGSDTQYF
TGTGCCAGCAGCCAGGGATCAGATACGCAGTATTTT
>TRBV11-2|15|TRBJ1-6|NA|NA
CASSPLRGLGSPLHF
TGTGCCAGCAGCCCCCTGCGGGGATTGGGCTCACCCCTCCACTTT
>TRBV5-6|13|TRBJ1-2|TRBD1|NA
CASSLGQGAGYTF
TGTGCCAGCAGCTTGGGACAGGGGGCTGGCTACACCTTC
>TRBV11-3|12|TRBJ2-2|NA|NA
CASSVGGGELFF
TGTGCCAGCTCTGTCGGGGGCGGGGAGCTGTTTTTT
>TRBV5-6|16|TRBJ1-1|NA|NA
CASSLSMGGVNTEAFF
TGTGCCAGCAGCTTGAGTATGGGCGGGGTAAACACTGAAGCTTTCTTT
>TRBV19|13|TRBJ1-2|NA|NA
CASSIGGHYGYTF
TGTGCCAGTAGTATCGGGGGACACTATGGCTACACCTTC
>TRBV7-3|16|TRBJ1-1|TRBD1|NA
CASSLTGGTGAVEAFF
TGTGCCAGCAGCTTAACAGGTGGGACAGGGGCAGTCGAAGCTTTCTTT
>TRBV6-5|14|TRBJ2-7|NA|NA
CASSRARGIDEQYF
TGTGCCAGCAGCCGGGCCAGGGGTATCGACGAGCAGTACTTC
>TRBV14|13|TRBJ1-1|NA|NA
CASSQGNSQRAFF
TGTGCCAGCAGCCAAGGAAACTCCCAGCGGGCTTTCTTT
>TRBV5-1|13|TRBJ2-1|NA|NA
CASSSGTNNEQFF
TGCGCCAGCAGCTCCGGGACAAACAATGAGCAGTTCTTC
>TRBV2|14|TRBJ2-7|NA|NA
CASRTGTDSYEQYF
TGTGCCAGCAGAACCGGGACGGATTCCTACGAGCAGTACTTC
>TRBV6-5|15|TRBJ1-3|NA|NA
CASSYSFESGNTIYF
TGTGCCAGCAGTTACTCGTTCGAGTCTGGAAACACCATATATTTT
>TRBV5-1|19|TRBJ2-1|TRBD2|NA
CASSLRASGGADSYNEQFF
TGCGCCAGCAGCTTGCGGGCTAGCGGGGGGGCAGACTCCTACAATGAGCAGTTCTTC
>TRBV7-3|12|TRBJ2-7|NA|NA
CASSLRESEQYF
TGTGCCAGCAGCTTACGGGAGTCCGAGCAGTACTTC
>TRBV6-5|15|TRBJ2-5|TRBD2|NA
CASSYFSGVRETQYF
TGTGCCAGCAGTTACTTTAGCGGGGTACGGGAGACCCAGTACTTC
>TRBV20-1|11|TRBJ1-4|NA|NA
CSASPGAELFF
TGCAGTGCTAGTCCAGGGGCAGAACTGTTTTTT
>TRBV5-5|15|TRBJ1-2|NA|NA
CASSRSRTGNYGYTF
TGTGCCAGCAGCAGGTCTCGGACTGGGAACTATGGCTACACCTTC
>TRBV6-5|15|TRBJ2-2|TRBD2|once
CASSYVAGGAGELFF
TGTGCCAGCAGTTACGTAGCCGGGGGGGCCGGGGAGCTGTTTTTT
>TRBV6-5|16|TRBJ2-4|NA|NA
CASSYSMSLAKNIQYF
TGTGCCAGCAGTTACTCGATGAGTTTAGCCAAAAACATTCAGTACTTC
>TRBV9|16|TRBJ2-7|NA|NA
CASSVGGRESSYEQYF
TGTGCCAGCAGCGTAGGGGGTAGGGAGAGCTCCTACGAGCAGTACTTC
>TRBV2|13|TRBJ2-2|NA|NA
CASRTVNTGELFF
TGTGCCAGCAGGACAGTGAACACCGGGGAGCTGTTTTTT
>TRBV19|12|TRBJ1-6|NA|few
CASSMANSPLHF
TGTGCCAGTAGTATGGCAAATTCACCCCTCCACTTT
>TRBV6-4|16|TRBJ2-1|TRBD2|NA
CASKKDTGTRGVEQFF
TGTGCCAGCAAGAAAGATACCGGGACTAGGGGCGTTGAGCAGTTCTTC
>TRBV5-1|15|TRBJ1-1|NA|NA
CASSLFRATDTEAFF
TGCGCCAGCAGCTTGTTCCGGGCGACGGACACTGAAGCTTTCTTT
>TRBV7-7|15|TRBJ2-5|TRBD2|NA
CASSLAPAGQETQYF
TGTGCTAGCAGCTTAGCTCCAGCGGGACAAGAGACCCAGTACTTC
>TRBV5-1|16|TRBJ2-2|NA|NA
CASSLLGGSGTGELFF
TGCGCCAGCAGCCTCCTCGGGGGCTCGGGCACCGGGGAGCTGTTTTTT
>TRBV2|12|TRBJ2-5|NA|NA
CASSSLQETQYF
TGTGCTTCCAGCAGCCTCCAAGAGACCCAGTACTTC
>TRBV14|15|TRBJ1-3|NA|NA
CASSQPGTGRNTIYF
TGTGCCAGCAGCCAACCCGGGACGGGAAGAAACACCATATATTTT
>TRBV7-8|17|TRBJ2-7|NA|NA
CASSSLGSPGGQREQYF
TGTGCCAGCAGCTCCCTGGGGAGTCCGGGCGGGCAACGCGAGCAGTACTTC
>TRBV5-4|13|TRBJ1-1|NA|NA
CASSLDQGLGAFF
TGTGCCAGCAGCTTGGACCAGGGGCTAGGAGCTTTCTTT
>TRBV5-4|15|TRBJ2-6|NA|NA
CASSLPQSGANVLTF
TGTGCCAGCAGCTTGCCTCAATCTGGGGCCAACGTCCTGACTTTC
>TRBV11-2|15|TRBJ2-1|TRBD1|once
CASRIQGSPYNEQFF
TGTGCCAGCAGGATACAGGGGAGCCCCTACAATGAGCAGTTCTTC
>TRBV19|15|TRBJ2-4|NA|NA
CASSADQGAKNIQYF
TGTGCCAGTAGTGCCGATCAGGGGGCCAAAAACATTCAGTACTTC
>TRBV21-1|16|TRBJ2-6|NA|NA
CASSERQQSRANVLTF
TGTGCCAGCAGTGAACGGCAACAAAGTCGGGCCAACGTCCTGACTTTC
>TRBV7-8|14|TRBJ2-1|TRBD1|NA
CASSSGTGAGEQFF
TGTGCCAGCAGCTCCGGGACAGGGGCGGGTGAGCAGTTCTTC
>TRBV14|15|TRBJ2-7|TRBD1|few
CASSHRDRPEYEQYF
TGTGCCAGCAGCCACCGGGACAGACCTGAATACGAGCAGTACTTC
>TRBV5-1|15|TRBJ1-1|TRBD1|NA
CASSLGTGLGTEAFF
TGCGCCAGCAGCTTGGGGACAGGGCTGGGCACTGAAGCTTTCTTT
>TRBV19|14|TRBJ1-2|NA|NA
CASSADGRINGYTF
TGTGCCAGTAGTGCGGACGGGCGGATAAATGGCTACACCTTC
>TRBV4-2|17|TRBJ2-3|NA|NA
CASSQPGLSTGSDTQYF
TGTGCCAGCAGCCAGCCGGGACTCAGTACGGGGTCAGATACGCAGTATTTT
>TRBV29-1|13|TRBJ1-6|TRBD1|NA
CSVLDRAGSPLHF
TGCAGCGTGTTGGACAGGGCAGGCTCACCCCTCCACTTT
>TRBV6-5|14|TRBJ1-2|TRBD1|few
CASSYTGGGYGYTF
TGTGCCAGCAGTTACACAGGGGGTGGCTATGGCTACACCTTC
>TRBV4-3|16|TRBJ2-2|NA|NA
CASSQARGRWGGELFF
TGCGCCAGCAGCCAAGCTAGAGGGAGGTGGGGCGGGGAGCTGTTTTTT
>TRBV7-9|11|TRBJ2-3|NA|NA
CASSETDTQYF
TGTGCCAGCAGTGAGACTGATACGCAGTATTTT
>TRBV2|15|TRBJ1-4|NA|NA
CASSEIKGRREKLFF
TGTGCCAGCAGTGAAATCAAGGGCAGGAGGGAAAAACTGTTTTTT
>TRBV11-3|13|TRBJ1-2|NA|once
CASSFHRGSGYTF
TGTGCCAGCAGCTTTCATAGGGGGTCTGGCTACACCTTC
>TRBV18|15|TRBJ2-2|NA|NA
CASSLFPGETGELFF
TGTGCCAGCTCACTTTTTCCGGGGGAGACCGGGGAGCTGTTTTTT
>TRBV5-4|14|TRBJ1-2|TRBD1|few
CASSVPTGSYGYTF
TGTGCCAGCAGCGTCCCGACAGGGTCCTATGGCTACACCTTC
>TRBV19|13|TRBJ1-2|NA|NA
CASSLDRNYGYTF
TGTGCCAGTAGTCTAGACAGGAACTATGGCTACACCTTC
>TRBV11-2|13|TRBJ1-6|NA|NA
CASSLERDSPLHF
TGTGCCAGCAGCCTAGAAAGGGATTCACCCCTCCACTTT
>TRBV9|13|TRBJ1-1|TRBD1|NA
CASSVATGSWAFF
TGTGCCAGCAGCGTAGCGACAGGGTCGTGGGCTTTCTTT
>TRBV5-4|16|TRBJ1-2|NA|NA
CASSLDGAGTNYGYTF
TGTGCCAGCAGCTTGGACGGGGCGGGAACTAACTATGGCTACACCTTC
>TRBV2|11|TRBJ1-1|NA|NA
CASMGDTEAFF
TGTGCCAGCATGGGGGACACTGAAGCTTTCTTT